This entry features one T cell receptor (beta chain) sequence. This clonotype was observed at least ten times. The antigen it binds to is not known. It has no much larger one-base neighbor in the sample; base qualities were not kept. Hyperthyroidism patients were aged 18 to 65 years and newly diagnosed, with disease duration of less than 2 months. The study excluded patients with uncontrolled infections, other autoimmune diseases, pregnancy or lactation. Diagnoses relied on clinical symptoms, serum thyroxine and TRAb, thyroid ultrasound and orbital computed tomography. Blood from progressor patients was drawn when they were first diagnosed with hyperthyroidism, before any ophthalmopathy symptoms appeared. PBMCs were separated from roughly 10 ml of fresh peripheral blood using Ficoll-Paque density gradient centrifugation. Progressor patients were initially diagnosed with Graves' hyperthyroidism and developed ophthalmopathy during follow-up. Total RNA was extracted using Trizol reagent, and RNA quality was assessed on an Agilent 2100 Bioanalyzer.

TCR beta CDR3 regions were amplified from RNA transcripts. For the first round of RT-PCR on the TCR CDR3, the HTBI primer set was used together with the Qiagen OneStep RT-PCR kit. Libraries were constructed in a second round of multiplex PCR, after which size selection and purification were performed. Libraries were sequenced paired-end with 100 bp reads on an Illumina HiSeq2000. In the authors' own workflow: SOAPnuke was used to process the raw data, removing reads that contained adapters or uncalled bases, had a mean Phred below 15, or lacked an exact match to the constant primer or identifier. COPE v1.2.5 was used to merge high-quality paired reads, and clonotypes were defined as unique nucleotide sequences. MiTCR v1.1 was used to align clonotypes to the IMGT TRBV, TRBD and TRBJ reference segments. Analysis was restricted to V-J combinations with a frequency above 0.0001, which covered about 99% of repertoires. A TCS score was defined as the ratio of F50 (clonal expansion) to E x V (chaos), with BLOSUM62-based TCRdist applied between CDR3 peptides within each V-J. Welch's t-statistics and random forest reduced approximately 520 V-J features to roughly 13, which were used in a naive Bayes classifier (R e1071). Clones were called with MiXCR by TCRdb after fastp trimmed the public reads at Q25, and only in-frame beta chains were retained. Records with the same CDR3 protein are collapsed into one entry carrying the most frequent genes and DNA. These V and J calls rely on TCRdb rather than the paper's analysis. This sample comprises more than 550,000 distinct CDR3 sequences, about 19% of them detected only once. Over 15% of the sample is held by the ten biggest clonotypes.

The sample comes from a study of T cells in Graves' hyperthyroidism and ophthalmopathy (dated by TCRdb to between 2018 and 2021). Regarding the complete study: Peripheral blood was collected at initial diagnosis, before any treatment. Once sampling was done, hyperthyroidism patients were given methimazole at a starting dose of 30 mg daily, whereas ophthalmopathy patients were given high-dose intravenous methylprednisolone. To identify distinguishing TCR V-J signatures, a discovery cohort of some 99 patients was used, comprising 43 with Graves' ophthalmopathy and some 60 with stable Graves' hyperthyroidism. The paper describes TCR Vbeta CDR3 sequencing of roughly 130 peripheral blood samples, made up of some 40 ophthalmopathy patients, around 73 hyperthyroidism patients and 17 progressor patients. The 75 to 100 discovery patients were divided at random into training and test sets in a 7:3 ratio. Prospective prediction of ophthalmopathy was tested in an independent validation cohort of approximately 19 hyperthyroidism patients and some 17 patients who later progressed to ophthalmopathy. The study also compared thyroid tissue and blood T-cell repertoires from 5 to 7 Graves' hyperthyroidism patients.

The investigation overall reported the following: Most expanded thyroid clonotypes (frequency above 0.001) were also detected in blood, suggesting blood repertoires may reflect thyroid immune responses. Sample size was not statistically predetermined, and blinding of investigators to group allocation was not performed. In cross-validation, a model built on a 13 V-J signature told ophthalmopathy apart from stable hyperthyroidism with roughly 87% sensitivity and roughly 83% specificity, and in testing the same model reached 80%/75%. In validation, the model predicted progression to ophthalmopathy a median of about 6.8 months before onset, with 65% to 71% sensitivity and nearly 75% specificity.

The specimen was blood. The sequence was obtained from a woman between 45 and 60 years old with Graves' hyperthyroidism that later progressed to Graves' ophthalmopathy.

For the CDR3, the sequence is CASSLGSLYPSQRETQYF. Read as DNA, the sequence is TGTGCCAGCAGCTTAGGGTCGCTTTATCCATCGCAGCGAGAGACCCAGTACTTC. This chain is built from TRBV7-6 and TRBJ2-5, with no confident D gene call. Deletion took 1 base off V and 4 bases off J, with a span of 22 bases between the germline ends. There are 18 amino acids in the CDR3, from cysteine to phenylalanine inclusive. Just CDR3 DNA is preserved here, 54 bases in frame from base 1. CDR1 and CDR2 were assigned from the germline V gene as SGHVS and FNYEAQ.